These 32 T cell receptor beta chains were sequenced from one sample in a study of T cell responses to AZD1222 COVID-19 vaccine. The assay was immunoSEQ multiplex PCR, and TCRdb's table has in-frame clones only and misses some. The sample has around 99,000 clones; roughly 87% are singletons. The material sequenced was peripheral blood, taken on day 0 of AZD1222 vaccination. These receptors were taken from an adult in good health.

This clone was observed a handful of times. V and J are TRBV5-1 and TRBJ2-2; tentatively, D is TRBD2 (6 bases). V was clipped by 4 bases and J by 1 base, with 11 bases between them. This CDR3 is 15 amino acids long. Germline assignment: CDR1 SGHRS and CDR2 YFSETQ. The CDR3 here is CASSTGTENTGELFF. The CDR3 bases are TGCGCCAGCAGCACCGGGACTGAGAACACCGGGGAGCTGTTTTTT.

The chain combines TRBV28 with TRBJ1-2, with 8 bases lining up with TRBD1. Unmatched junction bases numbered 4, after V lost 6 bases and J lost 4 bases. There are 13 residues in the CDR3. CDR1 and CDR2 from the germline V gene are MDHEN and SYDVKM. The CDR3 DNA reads TGTGCCAGCAGCATCGACAGGGGCTATGGCTACACCTTC. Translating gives CASSIDRGYGYTF.

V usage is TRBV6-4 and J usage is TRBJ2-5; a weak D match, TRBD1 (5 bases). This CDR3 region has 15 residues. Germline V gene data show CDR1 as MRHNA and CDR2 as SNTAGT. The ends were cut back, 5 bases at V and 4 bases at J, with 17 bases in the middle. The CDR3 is CASSKEAEGVETQYF. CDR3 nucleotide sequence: TGTGCCAGCAGTAAGGAAGCAGAAGGGGTAGAGACCCAGTACTTC.

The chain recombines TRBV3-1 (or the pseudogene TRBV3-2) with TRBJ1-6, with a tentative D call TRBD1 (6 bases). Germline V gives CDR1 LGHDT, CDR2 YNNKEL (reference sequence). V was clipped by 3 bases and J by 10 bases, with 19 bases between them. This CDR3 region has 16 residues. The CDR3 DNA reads TGTGCCAGCAGCCAGGGGGGGGCCGGGGGTAAGTCACCCCTCCACTTT. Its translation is CASSQGGAGGKSPLHF.

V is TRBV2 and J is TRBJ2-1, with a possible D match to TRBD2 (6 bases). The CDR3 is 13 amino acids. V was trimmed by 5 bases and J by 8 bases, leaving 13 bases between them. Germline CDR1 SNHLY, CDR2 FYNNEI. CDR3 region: CASSQNGGDEQFF. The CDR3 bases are TGTGCCAGCAGTCAAAACGGAGGGGATGAGCAGTTCTTC. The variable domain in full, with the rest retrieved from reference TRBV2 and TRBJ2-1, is EPEVTQTPSHQVTQMGQEVILRCVPISNHLYFYWYRQILGQKVEFLVSFYNNEISEKSEIFDDQFSVERPDGSNFTLKIRSTKLEDSAMYFCASSQNGGDEQFFGPGTRLTVL.

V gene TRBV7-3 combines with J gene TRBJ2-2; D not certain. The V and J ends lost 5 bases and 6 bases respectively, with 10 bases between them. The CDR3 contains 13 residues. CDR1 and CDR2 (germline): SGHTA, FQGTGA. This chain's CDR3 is CASSKNGAGELFF. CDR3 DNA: TGTGCCAGCAGCAAAAACGGCGCCGGGGAGCTGTTTTTT.

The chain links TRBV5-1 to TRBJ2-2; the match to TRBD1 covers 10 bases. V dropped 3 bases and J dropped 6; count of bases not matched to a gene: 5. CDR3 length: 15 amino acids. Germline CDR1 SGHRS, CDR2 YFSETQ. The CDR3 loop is CASSSTGTGAGELFF. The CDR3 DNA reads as TGCGCCAGCAGCTCGACCGGGACAGGGGCCGGGGAGCTGTTTTTT.

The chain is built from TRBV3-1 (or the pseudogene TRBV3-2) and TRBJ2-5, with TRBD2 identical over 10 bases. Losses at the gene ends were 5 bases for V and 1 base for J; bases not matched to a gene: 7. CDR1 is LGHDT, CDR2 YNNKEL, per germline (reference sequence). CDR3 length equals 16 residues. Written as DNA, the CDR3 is TGTGCCAGCAGCGAGCCTCGGACTAGCGGCCAAGAGACCCAGTACTTC. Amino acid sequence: CASSEPRTSGQETQYF.

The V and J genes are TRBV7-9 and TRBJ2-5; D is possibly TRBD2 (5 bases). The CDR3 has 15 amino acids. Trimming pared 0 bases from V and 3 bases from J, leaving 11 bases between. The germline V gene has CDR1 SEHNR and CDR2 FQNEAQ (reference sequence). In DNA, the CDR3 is TGTGCCAGCAGCTTAGCTCAGGACGGGAAAGAGACCCAGTACTTC. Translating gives CASSLAQDGKETQYF.

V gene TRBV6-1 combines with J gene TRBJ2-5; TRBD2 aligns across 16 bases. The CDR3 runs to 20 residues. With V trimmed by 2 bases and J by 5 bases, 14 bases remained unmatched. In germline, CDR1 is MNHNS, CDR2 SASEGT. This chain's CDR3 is CASSEYPSGLAGGPRETQYF. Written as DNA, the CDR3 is TGTGCCAGCAGTGAATATCCGTCGGGACTAGCGGGAGGGCCCAGGGAGACCCAGTACTTC.

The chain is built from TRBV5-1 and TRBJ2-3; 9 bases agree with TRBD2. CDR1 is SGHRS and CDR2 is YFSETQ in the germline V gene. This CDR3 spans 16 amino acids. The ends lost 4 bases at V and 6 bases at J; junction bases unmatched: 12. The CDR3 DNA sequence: TGCGCCAGCAGCCGGGTAGCTAGCGGGGTAGGGGATACGCAGTATTTT. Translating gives CASSRVASGVGDTQYF.

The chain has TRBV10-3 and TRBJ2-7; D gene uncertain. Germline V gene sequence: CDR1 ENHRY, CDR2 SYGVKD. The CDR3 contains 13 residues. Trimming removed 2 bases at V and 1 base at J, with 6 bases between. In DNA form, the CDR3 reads TGTGCCATCAGTGAGGTCGGATCCTACGAGCAGTACTTC. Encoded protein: CAISEVGSYEQYF.

The CDR3 sequence: CASSPVRAYSGNTIYF. The CDR3 DNA reads as TGTGCCAGCAGTCCTGTCAGGGCTTACTCTGGAAACACCATATATTTT. The V and J genes are TRBV28 and TRBJ1-3, with D tentatively TRBD1 (5 bases). The ends were cut back, 5 bases at V and 0 bases at J, with 14 bases in the middle. Germline lookup yields CDR1 MDHEN and CDR2 SYDVKM. The CDR3 contains 16 residues.

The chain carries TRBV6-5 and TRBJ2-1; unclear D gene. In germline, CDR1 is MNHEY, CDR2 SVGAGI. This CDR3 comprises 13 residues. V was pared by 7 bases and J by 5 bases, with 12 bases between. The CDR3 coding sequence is TGTGCCAGCACTTCAGACCTCAACAATGAGCAGTTCTTC. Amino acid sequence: CASTSDLNNEQFF.

CDR3 amino acids: CASSLIGQGPGNTIYF. For the CDR3, the DNA is TGTGCCAGCAGCTTAATCGGACAGGGGCCTGGAAACACCATATATTTT. This sequence joins TRBV7-2 and TRBJ1-3; 9 bases match TRBD1. The CDR3 is made up of 16 amino acids. The germline CDR1 and CDR2 sequences are SGHTA and FQGNSA. Germline trimming cut 2 bases from V and 2 bases from J; bases unmatched to any gene: 4.

The CDR3 is CATSRGAGLRTANTGELFF. CDR3 sequence (DNA): TGTGCCACCAGCAGAGGGGCAGGGTTGAGGACCGCGAACACCGGGGAGCTGTTTTTT. This rearrangement joins TRBV15 to TRBJ2-2; possibly TRBD1 for D (5 bases). The length of the CDR3 is 19 residues. The ends were cut back, 1 base at V and 0 bases at J, with 18 bases in the middle. CDR1 is LNHNV and CDR2 is YYDKDF in the germline V gene (reference sequence).

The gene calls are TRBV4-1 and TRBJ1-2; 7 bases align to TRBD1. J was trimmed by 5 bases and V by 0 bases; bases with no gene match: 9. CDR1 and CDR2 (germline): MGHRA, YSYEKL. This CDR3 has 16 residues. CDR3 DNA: TGCGCCAGCAGCCAAGATATCGGAGGGGGCTTGTATGGCTACACCTTC. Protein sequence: CASSQDIGGGLYGYTF.

In nucleotides, the CDR3 is TGTGCCATCAGACAGGGGGCCGGGCAGCCCCAGCATTTT. It encodes CAIRQGAGQPQHF. The chain couples TRBV10-3 to TRBJ1-5; 9 positions match TRBD1. The junction had 4 bases not matched to a gene; V was cut back by 6 bases and J by 7 bases. The CDR3 consists of 13 residues. CDR1 and CDR2 (germline): ENHRY, SYGVKD.

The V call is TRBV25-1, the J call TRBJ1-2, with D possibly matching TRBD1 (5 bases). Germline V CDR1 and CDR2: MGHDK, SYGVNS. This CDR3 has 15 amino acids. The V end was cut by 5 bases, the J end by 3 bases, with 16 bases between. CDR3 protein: CASSFEGVGDYGYTF. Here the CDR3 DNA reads TGTGCCAGCAGTTTTGAAGGGGTGGGGGACTATGGCTACACCTTC.

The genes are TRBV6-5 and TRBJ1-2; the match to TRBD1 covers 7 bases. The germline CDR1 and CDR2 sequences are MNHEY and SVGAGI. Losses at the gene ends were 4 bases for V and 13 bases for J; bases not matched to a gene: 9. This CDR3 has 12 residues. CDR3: CASSSTGQPPTF. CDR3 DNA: TGTGCCAGCAGTTCCACGGGACAGCCGCCCACCTTC.

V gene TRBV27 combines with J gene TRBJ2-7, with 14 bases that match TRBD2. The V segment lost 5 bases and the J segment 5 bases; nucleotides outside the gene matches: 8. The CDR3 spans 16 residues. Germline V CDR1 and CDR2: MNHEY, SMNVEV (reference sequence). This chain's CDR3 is CASSPRGLAGVDEQYF. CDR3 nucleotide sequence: TGTGCCAGCAGTCCCCGGGGACTAGCGGGAGTGGACGAGCAGTACTTC.

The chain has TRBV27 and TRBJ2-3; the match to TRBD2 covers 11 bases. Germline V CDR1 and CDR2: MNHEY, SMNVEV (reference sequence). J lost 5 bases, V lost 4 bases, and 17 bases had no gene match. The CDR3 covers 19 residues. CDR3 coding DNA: TGTGCCAGCAGTTCTACCCATACCTTCGGTAGCGGGAGGGTAGATACGCAGTATTTT. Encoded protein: CASSSTHTFGSGRVDTQYF.

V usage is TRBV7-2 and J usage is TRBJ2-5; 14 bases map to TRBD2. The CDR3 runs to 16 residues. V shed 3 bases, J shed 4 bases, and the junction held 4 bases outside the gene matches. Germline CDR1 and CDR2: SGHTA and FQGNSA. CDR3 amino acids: CASSFDGLAGGETQYF. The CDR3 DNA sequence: TGTGCCAGCAGCTTCGATGGACTAGCGGGGGGAGAGACCCAGTACTTC.

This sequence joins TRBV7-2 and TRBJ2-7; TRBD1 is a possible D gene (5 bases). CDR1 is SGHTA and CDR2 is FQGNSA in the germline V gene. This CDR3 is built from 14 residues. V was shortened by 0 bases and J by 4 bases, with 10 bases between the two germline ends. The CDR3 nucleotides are TGTGCCAGCAGCTTAGCTAGCCCAGGGTACGAGCAGTACTTC. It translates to CASSLASPGYEQYF.

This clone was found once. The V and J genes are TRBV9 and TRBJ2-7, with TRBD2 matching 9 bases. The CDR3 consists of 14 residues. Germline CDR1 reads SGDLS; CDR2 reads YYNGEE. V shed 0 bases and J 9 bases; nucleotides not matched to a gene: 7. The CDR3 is CASSVAPSGDAQYF. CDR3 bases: TGTGCCAGCAGCGTAGCTCCTAGCGGGGACGCGCAGTACTTC.

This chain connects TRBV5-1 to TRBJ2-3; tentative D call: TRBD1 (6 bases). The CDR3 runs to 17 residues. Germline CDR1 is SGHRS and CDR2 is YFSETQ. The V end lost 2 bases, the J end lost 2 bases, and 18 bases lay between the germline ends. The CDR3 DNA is TGCGCCAGCAGCTTAAGACAGGCTTGGGATCTCACAGATACGCAGTATTTT. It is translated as CASSLRQAWDLTDTQYF.

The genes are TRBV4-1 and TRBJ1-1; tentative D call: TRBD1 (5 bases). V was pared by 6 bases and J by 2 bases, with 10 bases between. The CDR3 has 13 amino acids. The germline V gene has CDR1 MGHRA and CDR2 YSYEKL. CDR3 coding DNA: TGCGCCAGCAGGGGGGGACTTAACACTGAAGCTTTCTTT. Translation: CASRGGLNTEAFF.

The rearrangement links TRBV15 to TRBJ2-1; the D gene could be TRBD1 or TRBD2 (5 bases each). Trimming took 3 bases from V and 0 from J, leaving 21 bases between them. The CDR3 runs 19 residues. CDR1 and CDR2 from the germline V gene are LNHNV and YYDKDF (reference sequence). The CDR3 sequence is CATSSPGLIWGSSYNEQFF. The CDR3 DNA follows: TGTGCCACCAGCAGTCCGGGGCTGATATGGGGGAGCTCCTACAATGAGCAGTTCTTC.

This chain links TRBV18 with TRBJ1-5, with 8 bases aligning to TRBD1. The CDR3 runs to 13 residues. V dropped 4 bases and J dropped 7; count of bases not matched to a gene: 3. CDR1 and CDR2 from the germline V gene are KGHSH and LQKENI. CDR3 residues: CASSLQGDQPQHF. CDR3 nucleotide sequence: TGTGCCAGCTCACTACAGGGGGACCAGCCCCAGCATTTT.

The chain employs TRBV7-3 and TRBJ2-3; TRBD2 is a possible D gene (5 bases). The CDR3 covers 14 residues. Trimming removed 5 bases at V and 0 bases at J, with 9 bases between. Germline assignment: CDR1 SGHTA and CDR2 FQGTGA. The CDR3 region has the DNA TGTGCCAGCAGCCTAGGACTGAGCACAGATACGCAGTATTTT. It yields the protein CASSLGLSTDTQYF.

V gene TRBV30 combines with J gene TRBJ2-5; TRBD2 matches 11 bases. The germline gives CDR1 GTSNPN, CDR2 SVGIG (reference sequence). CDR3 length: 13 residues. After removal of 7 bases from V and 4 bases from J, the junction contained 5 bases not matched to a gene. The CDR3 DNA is TGTGCCTCTAGCGGGGGGCCCCTAGAGACCCAGTACTTC. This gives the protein CASSGGPLETQYF.

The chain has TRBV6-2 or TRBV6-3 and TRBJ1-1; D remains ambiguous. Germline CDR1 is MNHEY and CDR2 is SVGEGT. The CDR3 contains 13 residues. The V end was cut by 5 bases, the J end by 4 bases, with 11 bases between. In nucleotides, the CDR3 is TGTGCCAGCAGTCCCGTGTTTAGCACTGAAGCTTTCTTT. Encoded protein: CASSPVFSTEAFF.